Following are 17 T cell receptor beta chains from one sample sequenced in a study of cytomegalovirus exposure and HLA in healthy donors. Both 60 Vbeta primers and 13 Jbeta primers went into the PCR. TCRdb's table, derived via immunoSEQ multiplex PCR, lists solely in-frame clones and lacks some. The table has 100,000 to 150,000 clones, roughly three quarters seen once. The sequencing sample was made of PBMCs. The receptor set was obtained from a woman between 55 and 75 years old in good health and CMV-seronegative.

The chain links TRBV2 to TRBJ1-1; D call uncertain. CDR1 is SNHLY and CDR2 is FYNNEI in the germline V gene. This CDR3 spans 15 amino acids. V was shortened by 0 bases and J by 5 bases, with 13 bases between the two germline ends. The CDR3 DNA reads TGTGCCAGCAGTGAAGCGCTATTCAGAGGGACTGAAGCTTTCTTT. Translated: CASSEALFRGTEAFF.

The chain carries TRBV6-5 and TRBJ1-2, with TRBD1 identical over 8 bases. Germline V lookup: CDR1 MNHEY, CDR2 SVGAGI. The CDR3 length is 15 residues. J gave up 5 bases and V 6 bases, and 11 bases lay outside the gene matches. This CDR3 is CASRPGQGRGYGYTF. The CDR3, as DNA: TGTGCCAGCAGACCCGGACAGGGAAGAGGGTATGGCTACACCTTC.

This sequence joins TRBV7-9 and TRBJ1-2; possible D gene TRBD1, 5 bases. The CDR3 is made up of 16 amino acids. Germline V gene sequence: CDR1 SEHNR, CDR2 FQNEAQ (reference sequence). Trimming pared 1 base from V and 7 bases from J, leaving 19 bases between. CDR3 sequence reads: CASSLEGVERIPGYTF. The CDR3 DNA follows: TGTGCCAGCAGCTTAGAAGGGGTAGAGAGGATCCCTGGCTACACCTTC. Together with reference TRBV7-9 and TRBJ1-2, the CDR3 gives the full variable domain: DTGVSQNPRHKITKRGQNVTFRCDPISEHNRLYWYRQTLGQGPEFLTYFQNEAQLEKSRLLSDRFSAERPKGSFSTLEIQRTEQGDSAMYLCASSLEGVERIPGYTFGSGTRLTVV.

The rearrangement links TRBV5-6 to TRBJ2-7; perhaps TRBD1 as D (7 bases). Germline V gene data show CDR1 as SGHDT and CDR2 as YYEEEE. This CDR3 comprises 14 residues. V lost 3 bases to trimming and J lost 1 base, with 11 bases between them. CDR3 DNA: TGTGCCAGCAGCTACAGGGGAGGATCCTACGAGCAGTACTTC. This sequence encodes CASSYRGGSYEQYF.

A few counts support this clone. This same CDR3 is encoded by further DNA sequences in the sample. In nucleotides, the CDR3 is TGTGCCAGCAGCGTTCGAGCGGGAGTTCGAGAGACCCAGTACTTC. Amino acid sequence: CASSVRAGVRETQYF. The V call is TRBV9, the J call TRBJ2-5; 8 bases are shared with TRBD2. The CDR3 has 15 residues. Looked up from germline, CDR1 is SGDLS and CDR2 is YYNGEE. The ends lost 2 bases at V and 4 bases at J; junction bases unmatched: 7.

V is TRBV10-3 and J is TRBJ2-7; tentatively, D is TRBD1 (5 bases). Trimming pared 4 bases from V and 4 bases from J, leaving 11 bases between. Germline CDR1 ENHRY, CDR2 SYGVKD. The CDR3 has 13 residues. Written as DNA, the CDR3 is TGTGCCATCAGTGCCCAGGGTGGGTACGAGCAGTACTTC. It is translated as CAISAQGGYEQYF.

J is TRBJ2-1 and V is TRBV29-1, with 10 nucleotides matching TRBD2. Germline trimming cut 2 bases from V and 5 bases from J; bases unmatched to any gene: 6. Germline values: CDR1 SQVTM, CDR2 ANQGSEA. The CDR3 contains 15 residues. The CDR3 DNA reads TGCAGCGTTGAACGGATAGCGGGAGGTGACAATGAGCAGTTCTTC. Its protein is CSVERIAGGDNEQFF.

The V call is TRBV30, the J call TRBJ2-5; D is perhaps TRBD2 (5 bases). Germline CDR1 is GTSNPN and CDR2 is SVGIG (reference sequence). V lost 0 bases and J 11 bases, leaving 13 bases between the germline ends. The CDR3 contains 12 residues. The CDR3 loop reads CAWSVTVGAQYF. In nucleotides, the CDR3 is TGTGCCTGGAGTGTAACAGTGGGAGCGCAGTACTTC.

The V and J genes are TRBV7-9 and TRBJ1-2, with D possibly TRBD1 on 5 matching bases. The length of the CDR3 is 14 residues. Germline lookup yields CDR1 SEHNR and CDR2 FQNEAQ (reference sequence). V lost 5 bases to trimming and J lost 4 bases, with 14 bases between them. The CDR3 sequence: CASSPLGEAYGYTF. The CDR3 DNA sequence: TGTGCCAGCAGCCCCCTAGGGGAAGCCTATGGCTACACCTTC.

The rearrangement uses TRBV11-2 and TRBJ1-4, with 8 bases aligning to TRBD1. This CDR3 spans 16 amino acids. Germline V gene data show CDR1 as SGHAT and CDR2 as FQNNGV. J gave up 3 bases and V 3 bases, and 6 bases lay outside the gene matches. The CDR3, as DNA: TGTGCCAGCAGCTTGACAGGGGAGACACCTAATGAAAAACTGTTTTTT. Residues: CASSLTGETPNEKLFF.

The V call is TRBV7-7, the J call TRBJ2-2; perhaps TRBD1 as D (6 bases). The CDR3 is made up of 16 amino acids. Per germline, CDR1 SSHAT and CDR2 FNYEAQ (reference sequence). The CDR3 DNA reads as TGTGCTGGCAGCCCCTCTTGGGGGCAGAACACCGGGGAGCTGTTTTTT. Protein sequence: CAGSPSWGQNTGELFF. The complete variable domain, with remaining parts taken from reference TRBV7-7 and TRBJ2-2, reads GAGVSQSPRYKVTKRGQDVTLRCDPISSHATLYWYQQALGQGPEFLTYFNYEAQPDKSGLPSDRFSAERPEGSISTLTIQRTEQRDSAMYRCAGSPSWGQNTGELFFGEGSRLTVL.

This clone has just one count. V gene TRBV27 combines with J gene TRBJ2-7; 9 bases line up with TRBD1. This CDR3 has 16 residues. V gave up 4 bases and J gave up 3 bases; unmatched junction bases: 10. CDR1 and CDR2 from the germline V gene are MNHEY and SMNVEV (reference sequence). The CDR3 here is CASSSAGTGKHYEQYF. The CDR3, as DNA: TGTGCCAGCAGTTCCGCCGGGACAGGGAAACACTACGAGCAGTACTTC.

The table lists this clone with a few counts. V is TRBV7-3 and J is TRBJ2-7; 8 bases fit TRBD1. V lost 5 bases to trimming and J lost 8 bases; unmatched junction nucleotides: 5. This CDR3 contains 12 residues. The germline CDR1 and CDR2 sequences are SGHTA and FQGTGA. The DNA for the CDR3 is TGTGCCAGCAGCCCAGGACAGGGCCAGCAGTACTTC. Translated: CASSPGQGQQYF.

The chain is built from TRBV6-1 and TRBJ1-5; perhaps TRBD1 as D (5 bases). Trimming removed 1 base at V and 16 bases at J, with 14 bases between. The germline CDR1 and CDR2 sequences are MNHNS and SASEGT. The CDR3 sequence is 12 residues long. The CDR3 coding sequence is TGTGCCAGCAGTGAAGTTGGGGACTGGTCACATTTT. Translated: CASSEVGDWSHF.

The CDR3 region has the DNA TGTGCCAGCCGTCTAGCGGACCTCCTCTACGAGCAGTACTTC. This codes for CASRLADLLYEQYF. V usage is TRBV6-1 and J usage is TRBJ2-7, with 7 bases identical to TRBD2. CDR1 MNHNS and CDR2 SASEGT come from the germline V gene. The CDR3 length is 14 residues. Trimming removed 8 bases from V and 3 bases from J; junction bases left unmatched: 10.

In this sample, this clone turned up a few times. The chain carries TRBV21-1 and TRBJ2-3; the table names TRBD2, a call not compared with the DNA. TRBV21-1 is described as a pseudogene. The CDR3 is made up of 23 amino acids. CDR3 in DNA: TGTGCCAGCAGCAAAGCCCCACCCTCCTGGCGGGAGGGCAAATTGGGGCAGCCAGATACGCAGTATTTT. It translates to CASSKAPPSWREGKLGQPDTQYF.

This clone occurred once. CDR3 nucleotide sequence: TGTGCCACCAGCAGGGGGAGGGTGAGGAGCTACACCTTC. Translated, it gives CATSRGRVRSYTF. The chain combines TRBV15 with TRBJ1-2; no clear D. With 3 bases removed from V and 9 bases from J, the gap between germline ends came to 14 bases. Germline V lookup: CDR1 LNHNV, CDR2 YYDKDF (reference sequence). The CDR3 loop spans 13 amino acids. Based on the CDR3 plus reference TRBV15 and TRBJ1-2, the full variable domain is DAMVIQNPRYQVTQFGKPVTLSCSQTLNHNVMYWYQQKSSQAPKLLFHYYDKDFNNEADTPDNFQSRRPNTSFCFLDIRSPGLGDTAMYLCATSRGRVRSYTFGSGTRLTVV.